Listed here are 19 T cell receptor beta chains from one sample, sequenced in a study of cytomegalovirus exposure and HLA in healthy donors. The method was immunoSEQ multiplex PCR; TCRdb's version includes in-frame clones alone and lacks a portion of them. The repertoire holds some 98,000 clones, with around 88% as singletons. The sample was PBMCs. These receptors came from a young woman in good health and CMV-seronegative.

Regarding this clone: Different DNA sequences within this sample yield the same CDR3. This sequence joins TRBV20-1 and TRBJ2-1; the D is unclear. CDR3 length equals 11 residues. Trimming pared 1 base from V and 10 bases from J, leaving 8 bases between. Germline CDR1 is DFQATT and CDR2 is SNEGSKA (reference sequence). Here the CDR3 reads CSARVRVEQFF. The CDR3 DNA reads as TGCAGTGCTAGAGTCCGGGTCGAGCAGTTCTTC.

This chain joins TRBV12-5 and TRBJ2-5; D remains ambiguous. Per the germline V gene, CDR1 is LGHNT and CDR2 is FRNRAP. With 4 bases removed from V and 2 bases from J, the gap between germline ends came to 11 bases. The length of the CDR3 is 14 residues. The CDR3 reads CASGSGQEQETQYF. In DNA, the CDR3 is TGTGCTAGTGGTTCTGGGCAGGAACAAGAGACCCAGTACTTC.

V usage is TRBV7-6 and J usage is TRBJ2-2; D is possibly TRBD1 (6 bases). Germline loops: CDR1 SGHVS, CDR2 FNYEAQ. This CDR3 has 15 amino acids. V was shortened by 4 bases and J by 6 bases, with 15 bases between the two germline ends. The CDR3 is CASSYYVDRSGELFF. The CDR3 nucleotides read TGTGCCAGCAGCTATTACGTGGACAGATCCGGGGAGCTGTTTTTT.

This clone appeared a few times. This chain uses TRBV5-4 with TRBJ2-2; TRBD1 agrees at 7 bases. Germline CDR1 SGHNT, CDR2 YYREEE (reference sequence). Germline trimming cut 4 bases from V and 7 bases from J; bases unmatched to any gene: 4. The length of the CDR3 is 13 residues. The CDR3 DNA is TGTGCCAGCAGCCTGACAGGGTTCGGGGAGCTGTTTTTT. Translated, it gives CASSLTGFGELFF.

The chain uses TRBV5-4 and TRBJ2-5; 13 bases are shared with TRBD2. The V and J ends lost 4 bases and 4 bases, in that order; junction bases with no gene match: 7. CDR3 length: 16 residues. Germline values: CDR1 SGHNT, CDR2 YYREEE (reference sequence). This chain's CDR3 is CASSPTSGGRGETQYF. The CDR3 DNA follows: TGTGCCAGCAGCCCGACTAGCGGGGGGAGGGGAGAGACCCAGTACTTC.

The CDR3 DNA sequence: TGTGCCAGCAGAATTGACGCCCCGAAGAGGAACTATGGCTACACCTTC. It specifies CASRIDAPKRNYGYTF. The chain employs TRBV5-6 and TRBJ1-2; D is unresolved. The CDR3 has 16 residues. V dropped 5 bases and J dropped 2 bases, with 19 bases sitting between them. Germline V gene lookup returns CDR1 SGHDT and CDR2 YYEEEE. The whole variable domain, remainder taken from reference TRBV5-6 and TRBJ1-2, is DAGVTQSPTHLIKTRGQQVTLRCSPKSGHDTVSWYQQALGQGPQFIFQYYEEEERQRGNFPDRFSGHQFPNYSSELNVNALLLGDSALYLCASRIDAPKRNYGYTFGSGTRLTVV.

The chain joins TRBV5-1 to TRBJ2-7, with 7 bases matching TRBD2. Per germline, CDR1 SGHRS and CDR2 YFSETQ. CDR3 length equals 17 residues. V lost 4 bases to trimming and J lost 4 bases; unmatched junction nucleotides: 17. As DNA, the CDR3 is TGCGCCAGCAGCGCCCCCGGGGGGTCCTTCTCGTTTTACGAGCAGTACTTC. Translated, it gives CASSAPGGSFSFYEQYF.

V and J are TRBV4-3 and TRBJ2-5, with TRBD2 as a possible D gene (5 bases). The V end was cut by 4 bases, the J end by 1 base, with 13 bases between. The CDR3 consists of 15 residues. Germline CDR1 reads LGHNA; CDR2 reads YSLEER. The CDR3 is CASSLEGTLQETQYF. Written as DNA, the CDR3 is TGCGCCAGCAGCCTTGAGGGCACTCTCCAAGAGACCCAGTACTTC.

The table lists this clone with a count of one. For the CDR3, the DNA is TGTGCCAGCGGACAGGGGGTTTTGACCGGGGAGCTGTTTTTT. Protein product: CASGQGVLTGELFF. The chain is built from TRBV19 and TRBJ2-2; TRBD1 aligns across 10 bases. This CDR3 contains 14 residues. CDR1 is LNHDA and CDR2 is SQIVND in the germline V gene (reference sequence). Unmatched junction bases numbered 6, after V lost 9 bases and J lost 5 bases.

The chain recombines TRBV18 with TRBJ1-1; D is perhaps TRBD1 (6 bases). The CDR3 totals 14 residues. V shed 3 bases and J shed 7 bases, with 15 bases lying between them. Germline V gene data show CDR1 as KGHSH and CDR2 as LQKENI. DNA for the CDR3: TGTGCCAGCTCACCTGAGAACAGGGTGGTTGAAGCTTTCTTT. It is translated as CASSPENRVVEAFF.

The gene calls are TRBV15 and TRBJ2-7; tentative D call: TRBD1 (5 bases). Germline values: CDR1 LNHNV, CDR2 YYDKDF (reference sequence). V was trimmed by 0 bases and J by 5 bases, leaving 11 bases between them. This CDR3 spans 14 amino acids. CDR3 loop: CATSRDQGADEQYF. DNA for the CDR3: TGTGCCACCAGCAGAGATCAGGGTGCGGACGAGCAGTACTTC.

This sequence joins TRBV6-6 and TRBJ2-7; possibly TRBD1 for D (5 bases). Trimming cost V 7 bases and J 3 bases, with 16 bases left between them. Germline CDR1 reads MNHNY; CDR2 reads SVGAGI (reference sequence). The CDR3 totals 14 residues. The CDR3, as DNA: TGTGCCAGCAAGGAGTTGGGGCGAAGCTACGAGCAGTACTTC. Translation gives CASKELGRSYEQYF.

The V and J genes are TRBV18 and TRBJ2-7; 7 bases map to TRBD1. V lost 6 bases, J lost 7 bases, and 9 bases stayed unmatched. Per germline, CDR1 KGHSH and CDR2 LQKENI. The CDR3 extends over 13 amino acids. CDR3 loop: CASSSQTGQEQYF. DNA of the CDR3: TGTGCCAGCTCCTCCCAGACAGGGCAAGAGCAGTACTTC.

The genes are TRBV6-7 and TRBJ1-3; TRBD1 aligns across 7 bases. TRBV6-7 is flagged as an ORF with uncertain function. Unmatched junction bases numbered 14, after V lost 8 bases and J lost 1 base. This CDR3 contains 17 residues. The CDR3 loop is CASSPTGRGRSGNTIYF. As DNA, the CDR3 is TGTGCCAGCTCACCCACCGGAAGGGGGCGATCTGGAAACACCATATATTTT.

A remark on this clone: Relative to the germline gene, one junction end is altered; a read error may explain this. The V gene is TRBV7-7, the J gene TRBJ2-1; D unclear. Germline CDR1 SSHAT, CDR2 FNYEAQ (reference sequence). The CDR3 spans 15 residues. The CDR3 DNA reads as TGTGCTAGCAGCTTCGCTAGTGCCGGCTACAATGAGCAGTTCTTC. Its translation: CASSFASAGYNEQFF.

Concerning this clone itself: The junction shows a germline mismatch at one end, possibly a read error. The CDR3 coding sequence is TGTGCCAGTATGCGGGAGGGTACTTGGATCTTC. Protein: CASMREGTWIF. The chain has TRBV19 and TRBJ2-1; TRBD2 matches 9 bases. This CDR3 region has 11 residues. The germline CDR1 and CDR2 sequences are LNHDA and SQIVND (reference sequence).

This sequence joins TRBV28 and TRBJ1-2; D perhaps matches TRBD1 (5 bases). Germline V gene sequence: CDR1 MDHEN, CDR2 SYDVKM. Trimming cost V 5 bases and J 8 bases, with 21 bases left between them. This CDR3 comprises 15 residues. CDR3 DNA sequence: TGTGCCAGCAGTGGAAGGAGCTGGGGCGCGTCCGGCTACACCTTC. Residues: CASSGRSWGASGYTF.

Only one count was recorded for this clone. The rearrangement joins TRBV4-1 to TRBJ1-3, with 7 bases that match TRBD1. The CDR3 runs to 20 residues. The V segment lost 2 bases and the J segment 2 bases; nucleotides outside the gene matches: 18. The germline V gene encodes CDR1 MGHRA and CDR2 YSYEKL. In DNA form, the CDR3 reads TGCGCCAGCAGCCAAAGTAGACCGACAGGGTTCCCTAAACCTGGAAACACCATATATTTT. It translates to CASSQSRPTGFPKPGNTIYF.

This clone showed up just once. The V and J genes are TRBV7-3 and TRBJ2-3, with 8 bases lining up with TRBD2. Unmatched junction bases numbered 6, after V lost 5 bases and J lost 2 bases. The length of the CDR3 is 15 residues. Germline assignment: CDR1 SGHTA and CDR2 FQGTGA. In DNA, the CDR3 is TGTGCCAGCAGCCCAACTAGCGGCTACACAGATACGCAGTATTTT. It is translated as CASSPTSGYTDTQYF.